This T cell receptor (beta chain) was identified during a study of blood T cell repertoires in COVID-19. Per the authors' pipeline: It was from reference gene primer amplification that nucleated cell counts were estimated. Sequencing was performed with immunoSEQ multiplex PCR; in TCRdb, only in-frame clones are kept and a portion is missing. V and J calls plus clone size are reproduced from that table; the DNA served to infer D and trimming. The repertoire consists of 250,000 to 300,000 clones, with 80% to 90% occurring once and the leading ten covering 9.5% to 12%. The germline V gene has CDR1 SGHNT and CDR2 YYREEE (reference sequence). V dropped 3 bases and J dropped 4 bases, with 22 bases sitting between them. This CDR3 region has 17 residues.

Sequenced input: peripheral blood. The chain uses TRBV5-4 and TRBJ1-2; TRBD1 might be the D (5 bases). The sequence was collected from a woman aged 70-85 years with acute or convalescent COVID-19. The CDR3 protein is CASSSGGESVAVYGYTF. The CDR3 DNA reads as TGTGCCAGCAGCTCGGGAGGGGAATCGGTGGCGGTCTATGGCTACACCTTC.